The 14 T cell receptor beta chains below come from one sample, sequenced in a study of shared clonotypes between healthy human individuals (dated by TCRdb to 2018 to 2020). The library relied on the immunoSEQ multiplex PCR assay. What TCRdb holds here is the immuneACCESS table cut down to in-frame rearrangements. Part of the clones is not present; checked against another copy, under half of the missing clones reflect an unresolved V gene, and the others are unexplained. This sample gives under 550,000 clones in total; about 96% of them show up just once. The ten largest account for less than 0.06% of the sample. Sequenced input: naive CD4+ T cells sorted from blood. The cell subset or site tag for this specimen amounts to: CD45RA+ positively selected. The receptors derive from a woman in her 30s in good health.

The chain combines TRBV5-1 with TRBJ1-3; 9 nucleotides match TRBD1. V shed 3 bases and J 4 bases; nucleotides not matched to a gene: 11. CDR3 length equals 17 residues. The germline V gene encodes CDR1 SGHRS and CDR2 YFSETQ. DNA for the CDR3: TGCGCCAGCAGCTGGAACTTACAGGGGGCGCACGGAAACACCATATATTTT. It specifies CASSWNLQGAHGNTIYF.

The J gene is TRBJ2-1, the V gene TRBV29-1; 7 positions agree with TRBD1. The CDR3 is 14 residues long. V lost 8 bases, J lost 1 base, and 8 bases stayed unmatched. Germline lookup yields CDR1 SQVTM and CDR2 ANQGSEA. DNA of the CDR3: TGCAGCACCATCAGGGGGACGTCCTACAATGAGCAGTTCTTC. Amino acid sequence: CSTIRGTSYNEQFF.

This sequence joins TRBV27 and TRBJ2-5; 12 nucleotides match TRBD2. The J segment lost 5 bases and the V segment lost 5 bases, leaving 12 bases of the junction unmatched. Germline-derived CDR1 and CDR2 are MNHEY and SMNVEV (reference sequence). This CDR3 is built from 17 residues. The CDR3 here is CASSHPSGRAFRETQYF. The CDR3 bases are TGTGCCAGCAGTCATCCTAGCGGGAGGGCCTTTAGGGAGACCCAGTACTTC.

The J gene is TRBJ2-1, the V gene TRBV11-2; 7 nucleotides line up with TRBD2. This CDR3 region has 13 residues. CDR1 SGHAT and CDR2 FQNNGV come from the germline V gene. V trimming: 5 bases; J trimming: 2 bases; junction bases outside the gene matches: 0. CDR3 protein: CASSSGTYNEQFF. CDR3 in DNA: TGTGCCAGCAGCAGCGGGACCTACAATGAGCAGTTCTTC.

The V call is TRBV18, the J call TRBJ2-3; 7 bases fit TRBD2. This CDR3 has 17 amino acids. The J segment lost 1 base and the V segment lost 1 base, leaving 8 bases of the junction unmatched. Germline V gene data show CDR1 as KGHSH and CDR2 as LQKENI. DNA of the CDR3: TGTGCCAGCTCACCACTAGCGGGTACAGTTCGCACAGATACGCAGTATTTT. Translated: CASSPLAGTVRTDTQYF. Using reference TRBV18 and TRBJ2-3 for the parts outside the CDR3, the full variable domain is NAGVMQNPRHLVRRRGQEARLRCSPMKGHSHVYWYRQLPEEGLKFMVYLQKENIIDESGMPKERFSAEFPKEGPSILRIQQVVRGDSAAYFCASSPLAGTVRTDTQYFGPGTRLTVL.

The chain joins TRBV6-1 to TRBJ1-1; D is uncertain. V shed 6 bases and J shed 1 base, with 9 bases lying between them. The CDR3 runs 13 residues. Germline CDR1 and CDR2: MNHNS and SASEGT. CDR3 in amino acids: CASSYSENTEAFF. DNA of the CDR3: TGTGCCAGCAGCTATTCAGAGAACACTGAAGCTTTCTTT.

The chain carries TRBV30 and TRBJ2-3, with 10 bases fitting TRBD2. CDR1 is GTSNPN, CDR2 SVGIG, per germline (reference sequence). The CDR3 is 11 residues long. Trimming at V came to 2 bases and at J to 15 bases, leaving 5 bases not matched to a gene. The CDR3: CAWSQREGVYF. DNA for the CDR3: TGTGCCTGGAGTCAGCGGGAGGGTGTCTATTTT. Complete variable domain (other parts from reference TRBV30 and TRBJ2-3): SQTIHQWPATLVQPVGSPLSLECTVEGTSNPNLYWYRQAAGRGLQLLFYSVGIGQISSEVPQNLSASRPQDRQFILSSKKLLLSDSGFYLCAWSQREGVYFGPGTRLTVL.

This clone was recorded only once. This chain links TRBV6-5 with TRBJ1-5; TRBD1 is a possible D gene (5 bases). CDR1 is MNHEY and CDR2 is SVGAGI in the germline V gene. Trimming took off 0 bases at V and 4 bases at J, with 7 bases between the two ends. This CDR3 spans 14 amino acids. CDR3 in DNA: TGTGCCAGCAGTTACTCCAGGGAGAATCAGCCCCAGCATTTT. Its translation: CASSYSRENQPQHF.

Regarding this clone: One end of the junction does not line up with germline, which may come from a read error. The gene calls are TRBV7-6 and TRBJ2-7; D is unresolved. This CDR3 spans 8 amino acids. Looked up from germline, CDR1 is SGHVS and CDR2 is FNYEAQ. CDR3 residues: CASSRSHF. The CDR3 nucleotides read TGTGCCAGCAGCCGGAGCCACTTC.

The chain employs TRBV6-5 and TRBJ2-1; perhaps D is TRBD1 or TRBD2 (6 bases each). The germline V gene encodes CDR1 MNHEY and CDR2 SVGAGI. The V end lost 6 bases, the J end lost 3 bases, and 9 bases lay between the germline ends. CDR3 length: 13 amino acids. DNA of the CDR3: TGTGCCAGCAGCCGGGGGCTCTACAATGAGCAGTTCTTC. Amino acids: CASSRGLYNEQFF.

The chain has TRBV7-6 and TRBJ2-5, with TRBD1 identical over 9 bases. Per germline, CDR1 SGHVS and CDR2 FNYEAQ. The CDR3 has 13 residues. V was clipped by 5 bases and J by 7 bases; unmatched bases: 5. The CDR3 loop reads CASSRGTGMTQYF. For the CDR3, the DNA is TGTGCCAGCAGCCGAGGGACAGGGATGACCCAGTACTTC.

V gene TRBV6-1 combines with J gene TRBJ1-2; D not resolved. The CDR3 extends over 15 amino acids. The germline V and J ends were trimmed by 1 base and 3 bases, with 12 bases remaining between them. CDR1 and CDR2 (germline): MNHNS, SASEGT. Here the CDR3 reads CASSEGGALYYGYTF. CDR3 nucleotides: TGTGCCAGCAGTGAAGGCGGTGCACTATACTATGGCTACACCTTC.

This sequence joins TRBV6-1 and TRBJ1-2, with 7 bases aligning to TRBD1. Germline assignment: CDR1 MNHNS and CDR2 SASEGT. V trimming: 2 bases; J trimming: 3 bases; junction bases outside the gene matches: 6. CDR3 length equals 15 residues. CDR3 nucleotide sequence: TGTGCCAGCAGTGAACTCGGACAGGCCCACTATGGCTACACCTTC. Protein: CASSELGQAHYGYTF.

This clone is a singleton in its sample. The chain links TRBV6-4 to TRBJ2-7; 10 nucleotides agree with TRBD1. Germline loops: CDR1 MRHNA, CDR2 SNTAGT. Germline trimming cut 6 bases from V and 5 bases from J; bases unmatched to any gene: 13. CDR3 length equals 16 residues. CDR3 residues: CASSVNPGQGLNEQYF. CDR3 nucleotide sequence: TGTGCCAGCAGCGTAAACCCGGGACAGGGGCTGAACGAGCAGTACTTC.